Presented here are 10 T cell receptor beta chains from one specimen sequenced in a study of beta chain features in type 1 diabetes. Isolated RNA was reverse transcribed in full, so expressed TCRB transcripts were sequenced. The table came from immunoSEQ multiplex PCR; TCRdb's copy has only in-frame clones and leaves some out. Among around 200,000 clones listed, about 13% were seen once. Sequences were obtained from central memory CD4+ T cells from blood. The receptors stem from a woman in her late teens or twenties in good health.

This clone was detected only once. The V gene is TRBV11-2, the J gene TRBJ2-7, with 9 bases identical to TRBD1. The V segment lost 3 bases and the J segment 7 bases; nucleotides outside the gene matches: 7. Germline V lookup: CDR1 SGHAT, CDR2 FQNNGV. This CDR3 has 14 amino acids. CDR3 protein: CASSFAGTGQEQYF. For the CDR3, the DNA is TGTGCCAGCAGCTTCGCCGGGACAGGGCAGGAGCAGTACTTC.

The chain couples TRBV6-5 to TRBJ2-2; 12 nucleotides line up with TRBD2. The germline V gene has CDR1 MNHEY and CDR2 SVGAGI. The CDR3 contains 16 residues. Trimming took 2 bases from V and 2 from J; bases not matched to a gene: 0. CDR3 sequence reads: CASSYGLAGNTGELFF. DNA for the CDR3: TGTGCCAGCAGTTACGGACTAGCGGGAAACACCGGGGAGCTGTTTTTT.

The chain couples TRBV28 to TRBJ2-5; 10 nucleotides agree with TRBD1. Trimming removed 3 bases from V and 1 base from J; junction bases left unmatched: 11. The germline gives CDR1 MDHEN, CDR2 SYDVKM. The CDR3 is made up of 18 amino acids. The chain's CDR3 is CASSLSSRDRGGQETQYF. In DNA form, the CDR3 reads TGTGCCAGCAGTTTGTCTTCCCGGGACAGGGGTGGCCAAGAGACCCAGTACTTC.

In this sample, this clone turned up many times. Relative to the germline gene, one junction end is altered; a read error may explain this. The chain employs TRBV7-7 and TRBJ2-7, with 11 nucleotides matching TRBD1. From germline, CDR1 is SSHAT and CDR2 FNYEAQ (reference sequence). The CDR3 has 14 amino acids. The CDR3 sequence: CASSPGTGGYEQYF. The CDR3 DNA reads TGTGCTAGCAGCCCCGGGACAGGGGGCTACGAGCAGTACTTC. Together with reference TRBV7-7 and TRBJ2-7, the CDR3 gives the full variable domain: GAGVSQSPRYKVTKRGQDVTLRCDPISSHATLYWYQQALGQGPEFLTYFNYEAQPDKSGLPSDRFSAERPEGSISTLTIQRTEQRDSAMYRCASSPGTGGYEQYFGPGTRLTVT.

This clone came up a few times. This chain uses TRBV29-1 with TRBJ2-1; 7 nucleotides align to TRBD2. The ends lost 1 base at V and 9 bases at J; junction bases unmatched: 12. CDR3 length: 15 amino acids. Germline lookup yields CDR1 SQVTM and CDR2 ANQGSEA. The CDR3 DNA reads TGCAGCGTTGAAGCCGGGCTAGCGGCTGGCGGTGAGCAGTTCTTC. Encoded protein: CSVEAGLAAGGEQFF.

The chain uses TRBV29-1 and TRBJ1-5; D call uncertain. The germline gives CDR1 SQVTM, CDR2 ANQGSEA. CDR3 length: 13 residues. V shed 7 bases and J shed 0 bases, with 10 bases lying between them. The CDR3 here is CSARRDSNQPQHF. The CDR3 DNA is TGCAGCGCCCGGAGAGATAGCAATCAGCCCCAGCATTTT.

The chain recombines TRBV29-1 with TRBJ2-5; tentative D call: TRBD2 (7 bases). CDR1 is SQVTM, CDR2 ANQGSEA, per germline. The CDR3 length is 13 residues. V was cut by 7 bases and J by 4 bases, with 16 bases left in between. CDR3 nucleotides: TGCAGCGCCGCGGGGAGGGGGGGAGAGACCCAGTACTTC. It encodes CSAAGRGGETQYF.

In this sample, this clone turned up a few times. The genes are TRBV29-1 and TRBJ1-3; 8 nucleotides match TRBD1. This CDR3 contains 14 residues. V shed 6 bases, J shed 4 bases, and the junction held 8 bases outside the gene matches. Looked up from germline, CDR1 is SQVTM and CDR2 is ANQGSEA. This chain's CDR3 is CSVAQGAAGNTIYF. DNA of the CDR3: TGCAGCGTAGCCCAGGGGGCGGCGGGAAACACCATATATTTT. Variable domain in full (rest from reference TRBV29-1 and TRBJ1-3): SAVISQKPSRDICQRGTSLTIQCQVDSQVTMMFWYRQQPGQSLTLIATANQGSEATYESGFVIDKFPISRPNLTFSTLTVSNMSPEDSSIYLCSVAQGAAGNTIYFGEGSWLTVV.

This clone was found a few times. This sequence joins TRBV7-7 and TRBJ2-3; 7 bases match TRBD1. This CDR3 is built from 14 residues. The J segment lost 1 base and the V segment lost 2 bases, leaving 0 bases of the junction unmatched. Germline assignment: CDR1 SSHAT and CDR2 FNYEAQ (reference sequence). The DNA of the CDR3 is TGTGCCAGCAGCTTAACAGGGGGCACAGATACGCAGTATTTT. Residues: CASSLTGGTDTQYF.

This clone has more than one count but fewer than ten. The rearrangement links TRBV4-3 to TRBJ2-7; D is undetermined. Looked up from germline, CDR1 is LGHNA and CDR2 is YSLEER. The V end was cut by 0 bases, the J end by 3 bases, with 15 bases between. This CDR3 is built from 16 residues. The CDR3 bases are TGCGCCAGCAGCCAAGAAAGCCCCAAGCAACTCTACGAGCAGTACTTC. Protein: CASSQESPKQLYEQYF.